Detailed here is one TCR beta chain. This sample is drawn from a study of control samples from healthy donors and cancer patients. The assay was immunoSEQ multiplex PCR, and TCRdb's table has in-frame clones only and misses some. The sample has some 96,000 clones, roughly 84% seen once; the top ten hold more than 15%. Germline V gene data show CDR1 as SGHVS and CDR2 as FQNEAQ. The CDR3 sequence is 16 residues long. The trim removed 2 bases at V and 1 base at J, leaving 6 bases unmatched. The material sequenced was blood. The sequence came from a woman aged 45-59 years in good health. V and J are TRBV7-8 and TRBJ1-1, with 8 bases fitting TRBD1. DNA of the CDR3: TGTGCCAGCAGCTTACCGGGACAGGAGCCGAACACTGAAGCTTTCTTT. Protein: CASSLPGQEPNTEAFF. Full variable domain (missing parts from reference TRBV7-8 and TRBJ1-1): GAGVSQSPRYKVAKRGQDVALRCDPISGHVSLFWYQQALGQGPEFLTYFQNEAQLDKSGLPSDRFFAERPEGSVSTLKIQRTQQEDSAVYLCASSLPGQEPNTEAFFGQGTRLTVV.